The 20 T cell receptor beta chains presented below share a single source sample, sequenced in a study of CD8 T cells in Susac syndrome. Reverse transcription used roughly 0.5 to 1 ug RNA and random hexamers. A single record per CDR3 protein comes from TCRdb applying MiXCR to the immunoSEQ multiplex PCR reads. The table includes over 100,000 distinct CDR3 sequences, about 90% detected once. The sequenced sample consisted of CD4+ T cells from PBMCs. These receptors were collected from a human donor in good health.

The chain carries TRBV28 and TRBJ2-5; the match to TRBD1 covers 10 bases. V dropped 3 bases and J dropped 5; count of bases not matched to a gene: 12. The CDR3 extends over 17 amino acids. Germline CDR1 MDHEN, CDR2 SYDVKM. The CDR3 is CASSFGGTGAKGETQYF. CDR3 nucleotide sequence: TGTGCCAGCAGTTTTGGCGGGACAGGGGCCAAGGGGGAGACCCAGTACTTC. Full variable domain (outside the CDR3, taken from reference TRBV28 and TRBJ2-5): DVKVTQSSRYLVKRTGEKVFLECVQDMDHENMFWYRQDPGLGLRLIYFSYDVKMKEKGDIPEGYSVSREKKERFSLILESASTNQTSMYLCASSFGGTGAKGETQYFGPGTRLLVL.

The rearrangement links TRBV7-2 to TRBJ2-5; TRBD1 aligns across 11 bases. CDR1 and CDR2 (germline): SGHTA, FQGNSA. This CDR3 is built from 16 residues. V gave up 1 base and J gave up 6 bases; unmatched junction bases: 7. In nucleotides, the CDR3 is TGTGCCAGCAGCTTAGTGCGGACAGGGGGCGCGCAGACCCAGTACTTC. This encodes CASSLVRTGGAQTQYF. Full variable domain (rest looked up from reference TRBV7-2 and TRBJ2-5): GAGVSQSPSNKVTEKGKDVELRCDPISGHTALYWYRQSLGQGLEFLIYFQGNSAPDKSGLPSDRFSAERTGGSVSTLTIQRTQQEDSAVYLCASSLVRTGGAQTQYFGPGTRLLVL.

The chain links TRBV4-3 to TRBJ2-3; 7 nucleotides match TRBD2. Trimming cost V 0 bases and J 0 bases; bases outside gene matches: 0. Germline V gene lookup returns CDR1 LGHNA and CDR2 YSLEER. This CDR3 spans 15 amino acids. CDR3 loop: CASSQEGGSTDTQYF. CDR3 in DNA: TGCGCCAGCAGCCAAGAGGGGGGGAGCACAGATACGCAGTATTTT.

The chain employs TRBV7-2 and TRBJ2-7, with 7 positions matching TRBD2. V lost 1 base, J lost 6 bases, and 6 bases stayed unmatched. CDR3 length: 14 residues. CDR1 is SGHTA and CDR2 is FQGNSA in the germline V gene. CDR3 nucleotide sequence: TGTGCCAGCAGCTTAGAGGGACTATTCCGCGAGCAGTACTTC. This sequence encodes CASSLEGLFREQYF.

The chain joins TRBV20-1 to TRBJ2-7; 7 bases fit TRBD1. The J segment lost 5 bases and the V segment lost 2 bases, leaving 9 bases of the junction unmatched. Germline V lookup: CDR1 DFQATT, CDR2 SNEGSKA (reference sequence). CDR3 size: 14 residues. CDR3 DNA sequence: TGCAGTGCTAGACACTTCGACAGGGTTGACGAGCAGTACTTC. It is translated as CSARHFDRVDEQYF.

This chain joins TRBV20-1 and TRBJ2-5; 14 nucleotides line up with TRBD2. Trimming at V came to 4 bases and at J to 0 bases, leaving 4 bases not matched to a gene. Germline CDR1 and CDR2: DFQATT and SNEGSKA (reference sequence). The CDR3 runs 16 residues. CDR3 in DNA: TGCAGTGCTACCGGGACTAGCGGGGGATACCAAGAGACCCAGTACTTC. As protein: CSATGTSGGYQETQYF.

This chain joins TRBV5-6 and TRBJ2-7; D perhaps matches TRBD2 (6 bases). The CDR3 length is 12 residues. Germline CDR1 is SGHDT and CDR2 is YYEEEE. V lost 3 bases and J 4 bases, leaving 8 bases between the germline ends. The CDR3: CASSSGEYEQYF. For the CDR3, the DNA is TGTGCCAGCAGCTCGGGGGAATACGAGCAGTACTTC.

The chain combines TRBV28 with TRBJ2-6; D unclear. Trimming removed 7 bases from V and 0 bases from J, with 10 bases in between. The CDR3 has 15 residues. CDR1 MDHEN and CDR2 SYDVKM come from the germline V gene. The CDR3 protein is CASMGGASGANVLTF. The CDR3 DNA reads TGTGCCAGCATGGGCGGAGCCTCTGGGGCCAACGTCCTGACTTTC.

This chain connects TRBV6-6 to TRBJ1-1, with D uncertain. Germline V gives CDR1 MNHNY, CDR2 SVGAGI (reference sequence). The CDR3 is 12 residues long. Between the trimmed V and J ends, which lost 7 bases and 8 bases, there was a span of 14 bases. The CDR3 loop reads CASTNSANEAFF. The CDR3 DNA follows: TGTGCCAGCACAAACTCGGCGAACGAAGCTTTCTTT.

V and J are TRBV9 and TRBJ2-7; D gene ambiguous. V was shortened by 0 bases and J by 0 bases, with 13 bases between the two germline ends. Germline-derived CDR1 and CDR2 are SGDLS and YYNGEE. The CDR3 is 16 amino acids. Here the CDR3 DNA reads TGTGCCAGCAGCGTAGATCAGGACCCGACCTCCTACGAGCAGTACTTC. It encodes CASSVDQDPTSYEQYF.

The chain joins TRBV10-3 to TRBJ1-2; tentative D call: TRBD1 (5 bases). The CDR3 runs 14 residues. V was pared by 2 bases and J by 0 bases, with 7 bases between. Germline CDR1 and CDR2: ENHRY and SYGVKD. As DNA, the CDR3 is TGTGCCATCAGTGAGCAGGGAGCTAACTATGGCTACACCTTC. This codes for CAISEQGANYGYTF.

The chain carries TRBV15 and TRBJ2-7, with TRBD2 identical over 10 bases. This CDR3 spans 15 amino acids. V was pared by 5 bases and J by 7 bases, with 11 bases of the junction left unmatched. CDR1 is LNHNV and CDR2 is YYDKDF in the germline V gene (reference sequence). Here the CDR3 DNA reads TGTGCCACCAGCCCCTTTGGGACTAGCGTGATGGAGCAGTACTTC. Protein: CATSPFGTSVMEQYF. Variable domain in full (rest from reference TRBV15 and TRBJ2-7): DAMVIQNPRYQVTQFGKPVTLSCSQTLNHNVMYWYQQKSSQAPKLLFHYYDKDFNNEADTPDNFQSRRPNTSFCFLDIRSPGLGDTAMYLCATSPFGTSVMEQYFGPGTRLTVT.

V usage is TRBV19 and J usage is TRBJ2-7, with D possibly being TRBD2 (5 bases). V lost 8 bases and J 1 base, leaving 9 bases between the germline ends. Germline loops: CDR1 LNHDA, CDR2 SQIVND (reference sequence). This CDR3 has 12 amino acids. The CDR3 region has the DNA TGTGCCAGTTCCGGGGTGTCCTACGAGCAGTACTTC. Translating it yields CASSGVSYEQYF.

This clonotype was seen a single time. This chain connects TRBV19 to TRBJ2-7; D not certain. Germline CDR1 LNHDA, CDR2 SQIVND (reference sequence). The CDR3 extends over 13 amino acids. Trimming pared 4 bases from V and 5 bases from J, leaving 12 bases between. CDR3 nucleotide sequence: TGTGCCAGTAGTAGATTCGGCGAACACGAGCAGTACTTC. Translated: CASSRFGEHEQYF.

The chain links TRBV20-1 to TRBJ2-2; 8 positions agree with TRBD2. This CDR3 has 14 amino acids. Trimming removed 4 bases from V and 7 bases from J; junction bases left unmatched: 8. Germline V gene sequence: CDR1 DFQATT, CDR2 SNEGSKA (reference sequence). The CDR3 region has the DNA TGCAGTGCTACGGGGGGGCCAGGGGTCGGGGAGCTGTTTTTT. It is translated as CSATGGPGVGELFF.

This chain connects TRBV7-2 to TRBJ1-5, with 8 bases identical to TRBD1. Germline lookup yields CDR1 SGHTA and CDR2 FQGNSA. V shed 1 base, J shed 7 bases, and the junction held 6 bases outside the gene matches. The CDR3 extends over 15 amino acids. The CDR3 is CASSLVSGGRQPQHF. DNA for the CDR3: TGTGCCAGCAGCTTAGTGTCAGGGGGCCGGCAGCCCCAGCATTTT.

CDR3 nucleotides: TGCAGCGTTGATGGGTTAAGGGGAGCTTTCTTT. This sequence encodes CSVDGLRGAFF. The chain joins TRBV29-1 to TRBJ1-1; D may be TRBD1 (5 bases). Germline loops: CDR1 SQVTM, CDR2 ANQGSEA. This CDR3 has 11 residues. V was clipped by 3 bases and J by 10 bases, with 12 bases between them.

The CDR3 protein is CASSLQAAANNEQFF. CDR3 coding DNA: TGTGCCAGCAGCTTACAAGCGGCGGCCAACAATGAGCAGTTCTTC. The chain is built from TRBV7-2 and TRBJ2-1, with D possibly matching TRBD2 (5 bases). V was clipped by 2 bases and J by 5 bases, with 13 bases between them. Germline assignment: CDR1 SGHTA and CDR2 FQGNSA. The CDR3 length is 15 residues. The full variable domain, rest sourced from reference TRBV7-2 and TRBJ2-1, is GAGVSQSPSNKVTEKGKDVELRCDPISGHTALYWYRQSLGQGLEFLIYFQGNSAPDKSGLPSDRFSAERTGGSVSTLTIQRTQQEDSAVYLCASSLQAAANNEQFFGPGTRLTVL.

V is TRBV20-1 and J is TRBJ2-2; a weak D match, TRBD2 (5 bases). Trimming removed 0 bases from V and 3 bases from J, with 17 bases in between. This CDR3 has 17 amino acids. Germline-derived CDR1 and CDR2 are DFQATT and SNEGSKA (reference sequence). This CDR3 reads CSARDPRRRGDTGELFF. In DNA form, the CDR3 reads TGCAGTGCTAGAGACCCGCGGAGACGGGGAGACACCGGGGAGCTGTTTTTT.

The CDR3 bases are TGTGCCAGCAGCCAAGTCATCCCGGGACTAGCGCCCTACGAGCAGTACTTC. This encodes CASSQVIPGLAPYEQYF. The chain is built from TRBV3-1 and TRBJ2-7, with TRBD2 matching over 10 bases. V was clipped by 1 base and J by 2 bases; unmatched bases: 8. CDR3 length equals 17 residues. Germline CDR1 is LGHDT and CDR2 is YNNKEL (reference sequence).